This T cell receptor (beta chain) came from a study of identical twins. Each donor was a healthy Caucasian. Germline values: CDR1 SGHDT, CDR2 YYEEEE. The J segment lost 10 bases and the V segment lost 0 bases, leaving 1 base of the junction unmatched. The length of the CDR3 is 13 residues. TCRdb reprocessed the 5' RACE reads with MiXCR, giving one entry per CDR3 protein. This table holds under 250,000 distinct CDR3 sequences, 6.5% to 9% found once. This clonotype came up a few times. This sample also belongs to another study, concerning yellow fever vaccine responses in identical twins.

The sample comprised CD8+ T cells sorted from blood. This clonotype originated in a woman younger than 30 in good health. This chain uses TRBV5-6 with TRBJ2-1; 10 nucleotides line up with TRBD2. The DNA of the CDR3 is TGTGCCAGCAGCTTGGGGACTAGCGGCGAGCAGTTCTTC. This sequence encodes CASSLGTSGEQFF.